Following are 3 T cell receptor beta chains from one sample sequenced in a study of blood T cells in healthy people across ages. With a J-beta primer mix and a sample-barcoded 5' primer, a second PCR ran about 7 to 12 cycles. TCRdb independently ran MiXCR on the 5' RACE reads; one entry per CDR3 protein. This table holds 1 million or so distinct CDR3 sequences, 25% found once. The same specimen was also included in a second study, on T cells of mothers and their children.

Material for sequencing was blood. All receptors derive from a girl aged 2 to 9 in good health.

The CDR3 spells CASSDGASADTQYF. The DNA of the CDR3 is TGTGCCAGCAGTGACGGAGCTAGCGCAGATACGCAGTATTTT. The chain recombines TRBV6-4 with TRBJ2-3, with D possibly TRBD2 on 6 matching bases. CDR1 is MRHNA and CDR2 is SNTAGT in the germline V gene. The ends were cut back, 2 bases at V and 4 bases at J, with 10 bases in the middle. The CDR3 length is 14 residues.

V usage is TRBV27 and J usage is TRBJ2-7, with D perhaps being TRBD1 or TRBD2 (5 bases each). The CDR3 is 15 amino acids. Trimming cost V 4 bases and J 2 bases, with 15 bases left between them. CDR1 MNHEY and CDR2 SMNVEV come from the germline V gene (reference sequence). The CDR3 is CASSSIRDGTYEQYF. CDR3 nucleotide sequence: TGTGCCAGCAGTTCAATCCGGGACGGGACCTACGAGCAGTACTTC.

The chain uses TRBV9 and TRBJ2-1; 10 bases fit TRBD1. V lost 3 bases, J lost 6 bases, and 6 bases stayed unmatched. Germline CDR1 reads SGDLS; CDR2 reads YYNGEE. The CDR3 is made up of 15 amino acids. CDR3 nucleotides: TGTGCCAGCAGCGCTGCCGGGACAGGGGTCAATGAGCAGTTCTTC. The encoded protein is CASSAAGTGVNEQFF.